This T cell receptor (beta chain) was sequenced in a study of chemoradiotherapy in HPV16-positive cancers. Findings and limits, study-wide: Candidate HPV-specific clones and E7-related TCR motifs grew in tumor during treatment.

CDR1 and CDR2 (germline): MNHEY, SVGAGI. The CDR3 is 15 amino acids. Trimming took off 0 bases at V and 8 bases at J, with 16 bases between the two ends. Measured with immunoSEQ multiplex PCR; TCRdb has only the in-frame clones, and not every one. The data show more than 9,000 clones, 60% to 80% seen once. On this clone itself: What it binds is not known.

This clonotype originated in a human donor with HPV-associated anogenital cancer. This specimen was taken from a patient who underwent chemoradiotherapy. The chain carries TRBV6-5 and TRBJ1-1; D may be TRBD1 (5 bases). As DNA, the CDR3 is TGTGCCAGCAGTTACTCGATTTTTGGGGGGGAAGAAGCTTTCTTT. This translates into CASSYSIFGGEEAFF.